Sequencing of this TCR beta chain was carried out in a study of T cells after yellow fever vaccination. Study-level information: Those fractions that held only low numbers of cells were prepared using the SMART-Seq v4 Ultra Low Input RNA kit.

Production of TCR cDNA was by 5'RACE template switching, which also added a universal primer site and UMIs. Each CDR3 protein gets one entry after TCRdb re-called the 5' RACE reads with MiXCR. The table has some 340,000 distinct CDR3 sequences, around 11% seen once. This CDR3 contains 14 residues. From germline, CDR1 is WSHSY and CDR2 SAAADI. The J segment lost 1 base and the V segment lost 5 bases, leaving 4 bases of the junction unmatched. Findings and limits, study-wide: Most clones from primary vaccination resurfaced after the booster (96% CD4, 75% to 90% CD8). Although the secondary response was weaker, it peaked faster, at day 5 versus 15.

On this clonotype itself: The antigen remains undetermined.

The receptor was isolated from a man aged 18 to 29 who received the YFV17D yellow fever vaccine. The rearrangement links TRBV10-2 to TRBJ1-1; 7 positions agree with TRBD1. The starting material was CD4+ T cells sorted from PBMCs, obtained 45 days after the yellow fever booster vaccination. In DNA, the CDR3 is TGCGCCAGCAGTCGGGACAGTTGGAACACTGAAGCTTTCTTT. Its protein is CASSRDSWNTEAFF.